This T cell receptor (beta chain) was recovered during a study of T cell responses to AZD1222 COVID-19 vaccine. Study conclusions and caveats: Clonal diversity was possibly underestimated, and white British individuals and females predominated among donors.

Only in-frame clones appear in the TCRdb table, and some are missing; sequencing was by immunoSEQ multiplex PCR. This table has 150,000 to 180,000 clones, about nine tenths appearing once. On this clone itself: Its antigen is currently unknown.

This sample comprised peripheral blood, obtained on day 0 of MenACWY control vaccination. The sequence was collected from an adult in good health.

CDR3 coding DNA: TGTGCCAGCTCACGGGCTAAGGCAAACTACGAGCAGTACTTC. Protein product: CASSRAKANYEQYF. This chain joins TRBV18 and TRBJ2-7, with unresolved D. The germline V and J ends were trimmed by 4 bases and 3 bases, with 13 bases remaining between them. Germline V CDR1 and CDR2: KGHSH, LQKENI. This CDR3 contains 14 residues.